These 6 T cell receptor beta chains were all obtained from the same sample, sequenced in a study of response to subunit inactivated influenza vaccine. From the RT-PCR reads, TCRdb called clonotypes with MiXCR, one entry per CDR3 protein. Of some 200,000 distinct CDR3 sequences in the sample, 9.5% to 15% were seen once. This sample also appeared in a second study, on T cells expressing NK-cell markers. That investigation notes: 5'RACE template switching with UMIs generated TCR beta cDNA.

The sample here was CD8+ T cells sorted from PBMCs, taken roughly 12 days after vaccination. The receptor set was obtained from a man aged 45-65 years who received an inactivated influenza vaccine.

This clonotype has only a few counts. The V gene is TRBV15, the J gene TRBJ1-5, with TRBD1 as a possible D gene (5 bases). Per germline, CDR1 LNHNV and CDR2 YYDKDF (reference sequence). The CDR3 is made up of 18 amino acids. V was clipped by 0 bases and J by 11 bases, with 26 bases between them. CDR3: CATSRDLGTAWTTRTQHF. CDR3 sequence (DNA): TGTGCCACCAGCAGAGATCTCGGGACGGCCTGGACTACGAGGACCCAGCATTTT.

The gene calls are TRBV7-9 and TRBJ1-2; 12 bases align to TRBD1. V lost 2 bases to trimming and J lost 5 bases; unmatched junction nucleotides: 9. The V gene's germline CDR1 is SEHNR and CDR2 FQNEAQ (reference sequence). The CDR3 is made up of 17 amino acids. CDR3 DNA sequence: TGTGCCAGCAGCTTACTCCCGGGACAGGGGGCACTTTATGGCTACACCTTC. Residues: CASSLLPGQGALYGYTF.

With respect to this clonotype: An end of the junction differs from the germline gene, which may be a read error. The chain recombines TRBV5-5 with TRBJ1-3; D uncertain. The CDR3 covers 11 residues. Germline V gives CDR1 SGHKS, CDR2 YYEKEE (reference sequence). CDR3 DNA sequence: TGTGCCAGCAGTTCTGTAAACACCATATATTTT. Translated, it gives CASSSVNTIYF.

The chain has TRBV15 and TRBJ2-7; 9 bases map to TRBD1. In germline, CDR1 is LNHNV, CDR2 YYDKDF (reference sequence). The CDR3 is 16 amino acids. The junction had 7 bases not matched to a gene; V was cut back by 0 bases and J by 4 bases. The DNA for the CDR3 is TGTGCCACCAGCAGAGATCCCGCGACAGGGGGTTACGAGCAGTACTTC. Protein sequence: CATSRDPATGGYEQYF.

Many counts were recorded for this clonotype. The genes are TRBV29-1 and TRBJ1-2; 7 bases map to TRBD1. The V gene's germline CDR1 is SQVTM and CDR2 ANQGSEA. The length of the CDR3 is 11 residues. V trimming: 5 bases; J trimming: 8 bases; junction bases outside the gene matches: 5. CDR3 bases: TGCAGCGTTCCCCAGGGGGGCGGCTACACCTTC. Translated, it gives CSVPQGGGYTF.

This clonotype was seen a few times. CDR3 residues: CASSRGLVSEQFF. The CDR3 nucleotides are TGCGCCAGCAGCCGGGGACTAGTTTCTGAGCAGTTCTTC. This chain joins TRBV4-1 and TRBJ2-1, with 8 nucleotides matching TRBD2. V was clipped by 4 bases and J by 9 bases; unmatched bases: 5. Germline values: CDR1 MGHRA, CDR2 YSYEKL. The length of the CDR3 is 13 residues.